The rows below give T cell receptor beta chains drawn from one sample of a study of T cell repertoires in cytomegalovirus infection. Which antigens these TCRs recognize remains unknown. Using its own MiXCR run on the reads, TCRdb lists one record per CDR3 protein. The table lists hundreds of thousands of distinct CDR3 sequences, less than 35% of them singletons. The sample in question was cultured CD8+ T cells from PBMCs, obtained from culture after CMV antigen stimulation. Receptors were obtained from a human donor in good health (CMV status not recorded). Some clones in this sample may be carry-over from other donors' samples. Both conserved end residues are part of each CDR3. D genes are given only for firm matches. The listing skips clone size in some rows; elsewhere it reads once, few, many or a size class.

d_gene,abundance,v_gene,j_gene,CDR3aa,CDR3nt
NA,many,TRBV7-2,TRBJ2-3,CASSLVRGQIEGRDTQYF,TGTGCCAGCAGCTTAGTCCGGGGCCAGATTGAGGGGCGAGATACGCAGTATTTT
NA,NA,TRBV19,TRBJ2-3,CASSPLDSTSTDTQYF,TGTGCCAGTAGTCCCCTGGACTCCACTAGCACAGATACGCAGTATTTT
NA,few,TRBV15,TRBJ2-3,CATSRDPRGPDTQYF,TGTGCCACCAGCAGAGATCCCAGGGGCCCAGATACGCAGTATTTT
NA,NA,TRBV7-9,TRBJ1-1,CASSLALGPREAFF,TGTGCCAGCAGCTTAGCATTGGGACCCCGTGAAGCTTTCTTT
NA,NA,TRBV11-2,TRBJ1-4,CASSLVSGHLGEEKLFF,TGTGCCAGCAGCCTTGTCTCGGGACACTTAGGTGAAGAAAAACTGTTTTTT
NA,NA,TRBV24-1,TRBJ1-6,CATSDLWGNSPLHF,TGTGCCACCAGTGATTTGTGGGGGAATTCACCCCTCCACTTT
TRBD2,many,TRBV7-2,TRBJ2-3,CASSLGPSGPRADTQYF,TGTGCCAGCAGCTTAGGGCCTAGCGGACCTAGGGCAGATACGCAGTATTTT
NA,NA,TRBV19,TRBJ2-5,CASSRGQSYQETQYF,TGTGCCAGTAGTAGAGGGCAGAGCTATCAAGAGACCCAGTACTTC
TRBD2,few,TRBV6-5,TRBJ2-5,CASSPAGGNQETQYF,TGTGCCAGCAGCCCAGCGGGGGGAAATCAAGAGACCCAGTACTTC
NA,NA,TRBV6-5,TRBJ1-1,CASRVALNTEAFF,TGTGCCAGCAGGGTCGCCTTGAACACTGAAGCTTTCTTT
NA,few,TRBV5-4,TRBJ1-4,CASSRGKGTNEKLFF,TGTGCCAGCAGCCGTGGAAAGGGGACTAATGAAAAACTGTTTTTT
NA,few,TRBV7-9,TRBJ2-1,CASSLEVWQNNEQFF,TGTGCCAGCAGCTTAGAAGTGTGGCAGAACAATGAGCAGTTCTTC
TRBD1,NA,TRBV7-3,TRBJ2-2,CASSFDPGQPNTGELFF,TGTGCCAGCAGCTTCGACCCGGGACAGCCGAACACCGGGGAGCTGTTTTTT
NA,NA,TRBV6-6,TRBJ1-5,CASSPDQPQHF,TGTGCCAGCAGTCCCGATCAGCCCCAGCATTTT
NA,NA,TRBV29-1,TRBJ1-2,CSAPSADGNGYTF,TGCAGCGCCCCATCGGCGGACGGCAATGGCTACACCTTC
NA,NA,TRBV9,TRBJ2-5,CASSVDGGGETQYF,TGTGCCAGCAGCGTAGATGGAGGGGGTGAGACCCAGTACTTC
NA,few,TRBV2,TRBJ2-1,CASREAGSYNEQFF,TGTGCCAGCAGGGAAGCGGGTTCCTACAATGAGCAGTTCTTC
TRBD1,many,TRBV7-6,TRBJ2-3,CASSLRGQTITDTQYF,TGTGCCAGCAGCTTGAGGGGACAGACTATCACAGATACGCAGTATTTT
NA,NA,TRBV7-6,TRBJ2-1,CASSLSGYDEQFF,TGTGCTAGCAGCTTAAGTGGGTACGATGAGCAGTTCTTC
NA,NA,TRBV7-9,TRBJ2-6,CASIPSEGRLSGANVLTF,TGTGCCAGCATCCCCTCCGAAGGCCGACTCTCTGGGGCCAACGTCCTGACTTTC
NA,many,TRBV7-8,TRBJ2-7,CASSLEADYEQYF,TGTGCCAGCAGCTTAGAGGCGGACTACGAGCAGTACTTC
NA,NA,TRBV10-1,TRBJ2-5,CASSESGIGVEETQYF,TGCGCCAGCAGTGAGTCTGGCATTGGGGTCGAAGAGACCCAGTACTTC
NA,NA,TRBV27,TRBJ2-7,CASINPLSYEQYF,TGTGCCAGCATCAACCCTTTATCCTACGAGCAGTACTTC
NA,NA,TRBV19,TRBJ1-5,CASSTALNQPQHF,TGTGCCAGTAGTACCGCCTTGAATCAGCCCCAGCATTTT
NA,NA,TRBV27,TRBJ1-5,CASSPLSLPYQPQHF,TGTGCCAGCAGTCCCTTATCCCTCCCCTATCAGCCCCAGCATTTT
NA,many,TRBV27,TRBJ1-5,CASSLGLGGNQPQHF,TGTGCCAGCAGCTTAGGTTTGGGGGGCAATCAGCCCCAGCATTTT
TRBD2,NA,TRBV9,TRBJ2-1,CASGGGFLNEQFF,TGTGCCAGCGGCGGGGGGTTCCTCAATGAGCAGTTCTTC
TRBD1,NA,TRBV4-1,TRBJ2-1,CASSQERTGGVEQFF,TGCGCCAGCAGCCAAGAGCGGACAGGGGGCGTTGAGCAGTTCTTC
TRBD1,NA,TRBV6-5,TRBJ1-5,CASRDRHDQPQHF,TGTGCCAGCCGGGACAGGCATGATCAGCCCCAGCATTTT
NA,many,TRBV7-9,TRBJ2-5,CASSLAILETQYF,TGTGCCAGCAGCTTAGCCATCCTAGAGACCCAGTACTTC
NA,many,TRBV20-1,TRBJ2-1,CSARDVNEQFF,TGCAGTGCTAGAGATGTAAATGAGCAGTTCTTC
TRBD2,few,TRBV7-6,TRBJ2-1,CASSLETSGAYNEQFF,TGTGCCAGCAGCTTAGAGACTAGCGGAGCCTACAATGAGCAGTTCTTC
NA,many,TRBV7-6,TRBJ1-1,CASSANKIRNTEAFF,TGTGCCAGCAGCGCGAACAAGATTAGGAACACTGAAGCTTTCTTT
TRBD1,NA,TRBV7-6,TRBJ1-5,CASSSTNTGGSRPQHF,TGTGCCAGCAGCTCTACCAACACAGGGGGTTCACGGCCCCAGCATTTT
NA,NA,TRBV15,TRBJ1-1,CATSRYLGQLNTEAFF,TGTGCCACCAGCAGGTACCTAGGACAGTTGAACACTGAAGCTTTCTTT
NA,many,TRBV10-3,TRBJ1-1,CAISDAGGSEAFF,TGTGCCATCAGTGATGCGGGAGGGTCTGAAGCTTTCTTT
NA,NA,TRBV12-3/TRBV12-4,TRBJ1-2,CASSHFIYGAPSYGYTF,TGTGCCAGCTCACATTTTATCTATGGGGCGCCTTCCTATGGCTACACCTTC
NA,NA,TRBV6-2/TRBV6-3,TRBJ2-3,CASKVRSPDTQYF,TGTGCCAGCAAGGTTAGGTCTCCAGATACGCAGTATTTT
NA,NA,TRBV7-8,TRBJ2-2,CASSPLSTVTGELFF,TGTGCCAGCAGCCCATTGTCGACAGTTACCGGGGAGCTGTTTTTT
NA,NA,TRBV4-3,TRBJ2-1,CASSHTGEPINEQFF,TGCGCCAGCAGCCATACGGGGGAACCGATCAATGAGCAGTTCTTC
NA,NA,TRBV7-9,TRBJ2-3,CASSLEGKDTQYF,TGTGCCAGCAGCTTAGAAGGTAAAGATACGCAGTATTTT
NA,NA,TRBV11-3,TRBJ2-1,CASSEGGVENEQFF,TGTGCCAGCAGCGAAGGGGGAGTGGAGAATGAGCAGTTCTTC
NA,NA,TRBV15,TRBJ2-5,CATSRDLGVGETQYF,TGTGCCACCAGCAGAGATCTAGGGGTGGGGGAGACCCAGTACTTC
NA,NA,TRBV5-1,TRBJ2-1,CASSFLQELSNEQFF,TGCGCCAGCAGCTTTCTCCAGGAGTTATCCAATGAGCAGTTCTTC
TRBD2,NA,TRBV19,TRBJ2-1,CASSILAGDDNEQFF,TGTGCCAGTAGTATCCTGGCGGGGGACGACAATGAGCAGTTCTTC
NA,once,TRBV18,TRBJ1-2,CASSRNPDGYGYTF,TGTGCCAGCTCACGTAATCCGGATGGCTATGGCTACACCTTC
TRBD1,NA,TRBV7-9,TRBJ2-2,CASSLTGGAIVKANTGELFF,TGTGCCAGCAGCTTAACAGGGGGCGCGATTGTTAAAGCGAACACCGGGGAGCTGTTTTTT
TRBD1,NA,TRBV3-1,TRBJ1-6,CASSQAGTGPSNSPLHF,TGTGCCAGCAGCCAAGCCGGGACAGGGCCGTCTAATTCACCCCTCCACTTT
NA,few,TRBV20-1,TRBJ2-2,CSVPDGDTGELFF,TGCAGTGTCCCTGACGGAGACACCGGGGAGCTGTTTTTT
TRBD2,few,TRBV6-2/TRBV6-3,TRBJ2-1,CASSWPIAGLTGNEQFF,TGTGCCAGCAGTTGGCCCATAGCGGGACTTACGGGTAATGAGCAGTTCTTC
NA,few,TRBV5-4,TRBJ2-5,CASSLYRDVETQYF,TGTGCCAGCAGCTTATACAGGGACGTGGAGACCCAGTACTTC